This TCR beta chain was documented in a study of PD-1 blockade in classical Hodgkin lymphoma. Broader study findings: Before treatment, TCR diversity in newly diagnosed patients was reportedly lower than in healthy donors. Repertoire difference causes, possibly disease activity or prior therapy, remain undefined.

The sample's time point: newly diagnosed, previously untreated cHL patient sample. PBMCs were thawed, and CD8+ T cells were then isolated from them by magnetic negative selection. Untreated, newly diagnosed classical Hodgkin lymphoma PBMCs were comparators. Here immunoSEQ multiplex PCR was the method, and the copy in TCRdb shows in-frame clones only, minus some. The sample consists of roughly 20,000 clones, 85% to 90% of them appearing once. As for this clone: Its target is not known. Other DNA variants within this sample encode the same CDR3.

The CDR3 sequence is 13 residues long. The V end was cut by 4 bases, the J end by 7 bases, with 13 bases between. Germline V CDR1 and CDR2: SEHNR, FQNEAQ (reference sequence). This TCR came from a human donor with classical Hodgkin lymphoma. The chain uses TRBV7-9 and TRBJ1-1; D is perhaps TRBD1 (5 bases). Sample: CD8+ T cells from blood. The CDR3 region is CASSSPLGGEAFF. In DNA form, the CDR3 reads TGTGCCAGCAGCTCCCCGCTTGGGGGTGAAGCTTTCTTT.